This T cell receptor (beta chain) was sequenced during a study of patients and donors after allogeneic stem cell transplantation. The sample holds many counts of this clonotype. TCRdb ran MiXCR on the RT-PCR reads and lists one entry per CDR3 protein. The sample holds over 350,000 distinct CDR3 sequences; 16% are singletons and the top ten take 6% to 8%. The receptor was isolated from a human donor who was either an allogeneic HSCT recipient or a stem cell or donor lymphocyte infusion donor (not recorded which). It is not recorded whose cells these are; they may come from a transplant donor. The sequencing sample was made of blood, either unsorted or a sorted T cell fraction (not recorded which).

The CDR3 here is CASRSHGGPNTEAFF. In nucleotides, the CDR3 is TGCGCCAGCCGCTCGCATGGGGGCCCTAACACTGAAGCTTTCTTT. V usage is TRBV5-1 and J usage is TRBJ1-1, with D tentatively TRBD1 (6 bases). The length of the CDR3 is 15 residues. V was shortened by 7 bases and J by 2 bases, with 18 bases between the two germline ends. In germline, CDR1 is SGHRS, CDR2 YFSETQ.